One sample yielded the 25 T cell receptor beta chains listed below, sequenced in a study of T cells after yellow fever vaccination. TCRdb re-called the 5' RACE reads with MiXCR, one entry per CDR3 protein. The table has under 550,000 distinct CDR3 sequences, 21% seen once. Sequenced here: PBMCs, sampled approximately 20 days after the first yellow fever vaccination. The receptor set was obtained from a young man who received the YFV17D yellow fever vaccine.

V and J are TRBV6-1 and TRBJ2-2, with a possible D match to TRBD2 (5 bases). This CDR3 contains 14 residues. Trimming took 7 bases from V and 3 from J, leaving 12 bases between them. In germline, CDR1 is MNHNS, CDR2 SASEGT. CDR3 bases: TGTGCCAGCACCTTTCGAGGGTACACCGGGGAGCTGTTTTTT. Translating gives CASTFRGYTGELFF.

The V and J genes are TRBV7-2 and TRBJ2-1; 13 positions match TRBD2. Germline V lookup: CDR1 SGHTA, CDR2 FQGNSA. The CDR3 length is 16 residues. Germline trimming cut 5 bases from V and 2 bases from J; bases unmatched to any gene: 3. The CDR3 region is CASSRLAGGAYNEQFF. The CDR3 nucleotides are TGTGCCAGCAGCAGACTAGCGGGGGGCGCCTACAATGAGCAGTTCTTC.

This clonotype was counted between two and nine times. The J gene is TRBJ2-7, the V gene TRBV14; D gene ambiguous. The CDR3 runs 14 residues. Germline V CDR1 and CDR2: SGHDN, FVKESK. V dropped 0 bases and J dropped 3 bases, with 9 bases sitting between them. The CDR3 protein is CASSQERNSYEQYF. In DNA form, the CDR3 reads TGTGCCAGCAGCCAAGAAAGGAACAGCTACGAGCAGTACTTC.

J is TRBJ2-1 and V is TRBV28; the match to TRBD2 covers 9 bases. The CDR3 length is 16 residues. V shed 4 bases and J 4 bases; nucleotides not matched to a gene: 8. Per the germline V gene, CDR1 is MDHEN and CDR2 is SYDVKM. CDR3 in amino acids: CASSSKLAGQYNEQFF. The CDR3 region has the DNA TGTGCCAGCAGTTCAAAACTAGCGGGCCAGTACAATGAGCAGTTCTTC.

This clonotype appeared a few times. The chain is built from TRBV5-1 and TRBJ2-3, with D unclear. CDR3 length: 11 amino acids. Trimming removed 7 bases at V and 3 bases at J, with 6 bases between. Germline V gene lookup returns CDR1 SGHRS and CDR2 YFSETQ. This chain's CDR3 is CASGETDTQYF. The CDR3 DNA reads TGCGCCAGCGGCGAGACAGATACGCAGTATTTT.

In DNA form, the CDR3 reads TGTGCCAGCAGTTTTTCACCCGGGACAGCGAACACCGGGGAGCTGTTTTTT. The encoded protein is CASSFSPGTANTGELFF. The genes are TRBV6-2 or TRBV6-3 and TRBJ2-2, with 7 bases that match TRBD1. V gave up 4 bases and J gave up 0 bases; unmatched junction bases: 8. The V gene's germline CDR1 is MNHEY and CDR2 SVGEGT. The CDR3 loop spans 17 amino acids.

This sequence joins TRBV10-2 and TRBJ2-7; TRBD1 agrees at 9 bases. This CDR3 region has 15 residues. Germline lookup yields CDR1 WSHSY and CDR2 SAAADI. V lost 3 bases and J lost 6; bases outside the gene matches: 9. Written as DNA, the CDR3 is TGCGCCAGCAGTGAACCAGGGACAGGGAGTGGCGAGCAGTACTTC. It translates to CASSEPGTGSGEQYF.

J is TRBJ1-4 and V is TRBV14, with TRBD1 as a possible D gene (5 bases). The CDR3 sequence is 14 residues long. Germline lookup yields CDR1 SGHDN and CDR2 FVKESK. The ends were cut back, 3 bases at V and 5 bases at J, with 10 bases in the middle. CDR3 in amino acids: CASSQTALNEKLFF. CDR3 nucleotide sequence: TGTGCCAGCAGCCAGACAGCACTAAATGAAAAACTGTTTTTT. Complete variable domain (other parts from reference TRBV14 and TRBJ1-4): EAGVTQFPSHSVIEKGQTVTLRCDPISGHDNLYWYRRVMGKEIKFLLHFVKESKQDESGMPNNRFLAERTGGTYSTLKVQPAELEDSGVYFCASSQTALNEKLFFGSGTQLSVL.

This clonotype was counted only a few times. This chain links TRBV6-2 or TRBV6-3 with TRBJ1-5, with D possibly being TRBD1 (5 bases). CDR1 MNHEY and CDR2 SVGEGT come from the germline V gene. The CDR3 is made up of 13 amino acids. The V and J ends lost 6 bases and 9 bases respectively, with 15 bases between them. The CDR3 protein is CASRIGHSGPQHF. In DNA form, the CDR3 reads TGTGCCAGCAGGATAGGACACTCAGGGCCCCAGCATTTT.

The J gene is TRBJ2-7, the V gene TRBV25-1; D not certain. This CDR3 is built from 11 residues. V lost 7 bases to trimming and J lost 6 bases, with 10 bases between them. Germline values: CDR1 MGHDK, CDR2 SYGVNS. CDR3 amino acids: CASKGYGEQYF. DNA for the CDR3: TGTGCCAGCAAAGGGTACGGCGAGCAGTACTTC.

This clonotype has a handful of counts. The J gene is TRBJ1-1, the V gene TRBV20-1; D ambiguous. From germline, CDR1 is DFQATT and CDR2 SNEGSKA (reference sequence). Trimming took off 3 bases at V and 5 bases at J, with 13 bases between the two ends. The CDR3 consists of 13 residues. In DNA form, the CDR3 reads TGCAGTGCTAGGAAGGCCGGAGGAACTGAAGCTTTCTTT. This encodes CSARKAGGTEAFF.

This clonotype was found many times. The rearrangement joins TRBV4-2 to TRBJ2-5; 7 positions match TRBD1. This CDR3 spans 14 amino acids. J was trimmed by 5 bases and V by 0 bases; bases with no gene match: 3. Germline V gives CDR1 LGHNA, CDR2 YNFKEQ. The CDR3 nucleotides read TGTGCCAGCAGCCAAGAGGGCAGGGGGGAGACCCAGTACTTC. Its protein product is CASSQEGRGETQYF.

The chain carries TRBV15 and TRBJ1-5; the D is unclear. Germline V lookup: CDR1 LNHNV, CDR2 YYDKDF (reference sequence). The CDR3 is 15 residues long. The V and J ends lost 0 bases and 3 bases respectively, with 9 bases between them. The CDR3 loop is CATSREDNLNQPQHF. The CDR3 region has the DNA TGTGCCACCAGCAGAGAAGACAATCTCAATCAGCCCCAGCATTTT.

The gene calls are TRBV7-9 and TRBJ1-1, with D maybe TRBD1 (5 bases). Trimming left V 5 bases short and J 1 base short, with 14 bases between. The length of the CDR3 is 15 residues. Germline lookup yields CDR1 SEHNR and CDR2 FQNEAQ (reference sequence). The CDR3 nucleotides read TGTGCCAGCAGCATAACCGGGACCGAGAACACTGAAGCTTTCTTT. It is translated as CASSITGTENTEAFF.

J is TRBJ2-3 and V is TRBV27, with unresolved D. The CDR3 is 13 residues long. V shed 6 bases and J shed 5 bases, with 12 bases lying between them. Germline CDR1 MNHEY, CDR2 SMNVEV (reference sequence). CDR3 sequence: CASSYGIEDTQYF. CDR3 sequence (DNA): TGTGCCAGCAGCTATGGAATAGAAGATACGCAGTATTTT.

This clonotype was counted a few times. The chain joins TRBV3-1 to TRBJ2-5, with D tentatively TRBD2 (5 bases). The CDR3 spans 15 residues. V was trimmed by 1 base and J by 3 bases, leaving 12 bases between them. Germline CDR1 reads LGHDT; CDR2 reads YNNKEL (reference sequence). The CDR3 sequence: CASSQGGLGKETQYF. The CDR3, as DNA: TGTGCCAGCAGCCAAGGAGGGCTCGGGAAAGAGACCCAGTACTTC.

This clonotype was detected a few times. The chain's CDR3 is CASSPRDGGFETQYF. DNA for the CDR3: TGTGCCAGCAGCCCCAGGGACGGCGGTTTCGAGACCCAGTACTTC. This chain connects TRBV5-6 to TRBJ2-5; D tentatively fits TRBD1 or TRBD2 (5 bases each). V was clipped by 4 bases and J by 5 bases, with 18 bases between them. This CDR3 is built from 15 residues. Germline V lookup: CDR1 SGHDT, CDR2 YYEEEE.

This chain connects TRBV20-1 to TRBJ1-1; no clear D gene. The germline gives CDR1 DFQATT, CDR2 SNEGSKA (reference sequence). The CDR3 spans 13 residues. Trimming pared 3 bases from V and 0 bases from J, leaving 8 bases between. The CDR3 nucleotides read TGCAGTGCTAGTACCCAGCTGAACACTGAAGCTTTCTTT. Translation: CSASTQLNTEAFF.

This clonotype was counted only a few times. The chain combines TRBV15 with TRBJ2-1, with D uncertain. Trimming left V 2 bases short and J 9 bases short, with 11 bases between. The CDR3 is made up of 13 amino acids. Germline V gene data show CDR1 as LNHNV and CDR2 as YYDKDF (reference sequence). Here the CDR3 DNA reads TGTGCCACCAGCAGATGGGCCGCCGGTGAGCAGTTCTTC. Translating it yields CATSRWAAGEQFF. Supplemented by reference TRBV15 and TRBJ2-1, the full variable domain reads DAMVIQNPRYQVTQFGKPVTLSCSQTLNHNVMYWYQQKSSQAPKLLFHYYDKDFNNEADTPDNFQSRRPNTSFCFLDIRSPGLGDTAMYLCATSRWAAGEQFFGPGTRLTVL.

V is TRBV6-1 and J is TRBJ2-3; D not certain. The ends were cut back, 6 bases at V and 1 base at J, with 11 bases in the middle. CDR1 and CDR2 from the germline V gene are MNHNS and SASEGT. There are 14 residues in the CDR3. The CDR3 is CASRVKGGTDTQYF. The CDR3 DNA sequence: TGTGCCAGCAGAGTTAAAGGAGGCACAGATACGCAGTATTTT.

This clonotype turned up a few times. This sequence joins TRBV6-1 and TRBJ2-3; no definite D call. CDR1 and CDR2 from the germline V gene are MNHNS and SASEGT. Trimming stripped 6 bases from V and 5 bases from J, with 9 bases between. The CDR3 is 12 residues long. CDR3 residues: CASSRKRDTQYF. In DNA, the CDR3 is TGTGCCAGCAGCCGTAAGAGAGATACGCAGTATTTT.

The chain employs TRBV9 and TRBJ1-1, with unresolved D. The germline V and J ends were trimmed by 4 bases and 6 bases, with 16 bases remaining between them. CDR3 length equals 14 residues. Per germline, CDR1 SGDLS and CDR2 YYNGEE. Here the CDR3 reads CASSPQEGGPEAFF. The CDR3 DNA is TGTGCCAGCAGCCCCCAGGAAGGAGGACCTGAAGCTTTCTTT.

This clonotype was observed a handful of times. The chain has TRBV29-1 and TRBJ2-3; D perhaps matches TRBD1 (6 bases). This CDR3 comprises 16 residues. Germline values: CDR1 SQVTM, CDR2 ANQGSEA. Trimming removed 5 bases from V and 3 bases from J, with 21 bases in between. The CDR3 DNA sequence: TGCAGCGTTTGGGGGACACAGGGAATTGGTACAGATACGCAGTATTTT. Amino acid sequence: CSVWGTQGIGTDTQYF.

With respect to this clonotype: Just one base apart from a much larger clone, this may be a read error. The chain joins TRBV12-3 or TRBV12-4 to TRBJ2-2; the D gene could be TRBD1 or TRBD2 (5 bases each). CDR3 size: 13 residues. CDR3 DNA: TGTGCCAGCAGTTCAGGGCGGACCGGGGAGCAGTTTTTT. This encodes CASSSGRTGEQFF.

This clonotype was counted many times. J is TRBJ2-2 and V is TRBV5-1, with 7 bases that match TRBD1. J lost 5 bases, V lost 4 bases, and 14 bases had no gene match. Per the germline V gene, CDR1 is SGHRS and CDR2 is YFSETQ. The CDR3 is 17 residues long. The CDR3 loop is CASSLGQPVQGTGELFF. CDR3 bases: TGCGCCAGCAGCCTGGGACAGCCCGTCCAGGGGACCGGGGAGCTGTTTTTT. The whole variable domain, filled in from reference TRBV5-1 and TRBJ2-2, reads KAGVTQTPRYLIKTRGQQVTLSCSPISGHRSVSWYQQTPGQGLQFLFEYFSETQRNKGNFPGRFSGRQFSNSRSEMNVSTLELGDSALYLCASSLGQPVQGTGELFFGEGSRLTVL.